This T cell receptor beta chain was documented in a study of blood T cell repertoires in COVID-19. Study in general: Sites across the United States, Italy and Spain contributed samples from acute and convalescent COVID-19. PBMCs, B-cell-depleted T cells, or T cells were the source of the cDNA or gDNA that made up the material.

One Seattle source followed patients from active infection through their disease course. V lost 5 bases and J lost 1, with 9 bases in between. Germline V lookup: CDR1 SGHTA, CDR2 FQGNSA. CDR3 length equals 14 residues. Assay: immunoSEQ multiplex PCR; the TCRdb copy retains only in-frame clones and omits some. The table lists 250,000 to 400,000 clones, around 90% of them singletons. The receptor comes from a woman aged 30 to 39 with COVID-19, enrolled during active disease. This rearrangement joins TRBV7-2 to TRBJ2-1; possibly TRBD1 for D (6 bases). The sequencing input was peripheral blood. The CDR3 spells CASSVDRSYNEQFF. The CDR3 DNA sequence: TGTGCCAGCAGCGTCGACAGGTCCTACAATGAGCAGTTCTTC.